The 27 T cell receptor beta chains reported below all come from one sample, sequenced in a study of T cell responses to AZD1222 COVID-19 vaccine. Clones were sequenced by immunoSEQ multiplex PCR, and TCRdb holds only the in-frame ones, with some missing. The repertoire includes about 160,000 clones, about 92% of them detected once, and around 4.5% sits in the top ten. The sequencing here drew on peripheral blood, taken on day 0 of MenACWY control vaccination. The receptor set was obtained from an adult in good health.

The chain joins TRBV30 to TRBJ1-1; the match to TRBD1 covers 10 bases. CDR3 length: 16 residues. Trimming removed 5 bases from V and 0 bases from J; junction bases left unmatched: 9. Germline CDR1 is GTSNPN and CDR2 is SVGIG (reference sequence). The CDR3 protein is CAWVTGGAYVNTEAFF. In DNA form, the CDR3 reads TGTGCCTGGGTGACAGGGGGCGCTTATGTGAACACTGAAGCTTTCTTT. Full variable domain (missing parts from reference TRBV30 and TRBJ1-1): SQTIHQWPATLVQPVGSPLSLECTVEGTSNPNLYWYRQAAGRGLQLLFYSVGIGQISSEVPQNLSASRPQDRQFILSSKKLLLSDSGFYLCAWVTGGAYVNTEAFFGQGTRLTVV.

J is TRBJ1-5 and V is TRBV18; TRBD1 aligns across 12 bases. With V trimmed by 3 bases and J by 6 bases, 6 bases remained unmatched. The CDR3 has 16 amino acids. Germline V gives CDR1 KGHSH, CDR2 LQKENI. CDR3 sequence (DNA): TGTGCCAGCTCACCCACGGGACAGGGGGCTGTTCAGCCCCAGCATTTT. It specifies CASSPTGQGAVQPQHF.

This clone was seen just once. Other DNA sequences in this sample translate to the same CDR3. The CDR3 spells CASSFQGGTEAFF. The CDR3 nucleotides are TGTGCCAGCAGTTTCCAAGGGGGGACTGAAGCTTTCTTT. The chain employs TRBV12-3 or TRBV12-4 and TRBJ1-1; perhaps TRBD1 as D (6 bases). The CDR3 consists of 13 residues. V was pared by 3 bases and J by 5 bases, with 10 bases between.

The J gene is TRBJ2-3, the V gene TRBV19; no clear D. Germline V gene lookup returns CDR1 LNHDA and CDR2 SQIVND (reference sequence). Trimming shortened V by 3 bases and J by 0 bases, and 1 base separated the two germline ends. This CDR3 is 12 amino acids long. CDR3 in amino acids: CASSISTDTQYF. DNA for the CDR3: TGTGCCAGTAGTATCAGCACAGATACGCAGTATTTT.

This clone has only a few counts. The rearrangement joins TRBV27 to TRBJ1-6, with a possible D match to TRBD1 (6 bases). Per the germline V gene, CDR1 is MNHEY and CDR2 is SMNVEV (reference sequence). V lost 0 bases and J 7 bases, leaving 13 bases between the germline ends. The CDR3 is 16 residues long. The CDR3 region has the DNA TGTGCCAGCAGTTTATCGCAGGGGACACCGAATTCACCCCTCCACTTT. This codes for CASSLSQGTPNSPLHF.

The chain couples TRBV27 to TRBJ2-7, with D hard to call. Germline assignment: CDR1 MNHEY and CDR2 SMNVEV (reference sequence). Trimming took off 5 bases at V and 5 bases at J, with 13 bases between the two ends. This CDR3 spans 13 amino acids. CDR3 residues: CASSDPPLDEQYF. CDR3 nucleotide sequence: TGTGCCAGCAGTGATCCCCCCCTCGACGAGCAGTACTTC.

The chain has TRBV3-1 (or the pseudogene TRBV3-2) and TRBJ1-5; D gene uncertain. Germline V gene lookup returns CDR1 LGHDT and CDR2 YNNKEL (reference sequence). With 2 bases removed from V and 11 bases from J, the gap between germline ends came to 19 bases. This CDR3 has 15 amino acids. CDR3 in DNA: TGTGCCAGCAGCCAAACCGGTGTCACGGGCTCGGCCCAGCATTTT. This encodes CASSQTGVTGSAQHF.

V and J are TRBV2 and TRBJ2-5, with 7 positions matching TRBD2. This CDR3 region has 12 residues. With 7 bases clipped from V and 5 bases from J, the junction kept 4 bases outside the gene matches. CDR1 and CDR2 from the germline V gene are SNHLY and FYNNEI. Here the CDR3 DNA reads TGTGCCAGCAATCGGGGGGTCGAGACCCAGTACTTC. Translation gives CASNRGVETQYF.

The chain links TRBV28 to TRBJ1-3; D is unclear. Trimming removed 8 bases at V and 0 bases at J, with 8 bases between. Per germline, CDR1 MDHEN and CDR2 SYDVKM. This CDR3 has 13 amino acids. The DNA of the CDR3 is TGTGCCAGCTTCCATAGCTCTGGAAACACCATATATTTT. Translating gives CASFHSSGNTIYF.

This chain links TRBV18 with TRBJ1-6; 9 bases fit TRBD1. The germline CDR1 and CDR2 sequences are KGHSH and LQKENI. V trimming: 4 bases; J trimming: 5 bases; junction bases outside the gene matches: 6. The CDR3 covers 16 residues. CDR3 DNA: TGTGCCAGCTCACAATACCGGGACAGGGATAATTCACCCCTCCACTTT. Amino acids: CASSQYRDRDNSPLHF.

The rearrangement links TRBV12-3 or TRBV12-4 to TRBJ1-1; maybe TRBD1 (5 bases). Trimming shortened V by 6 bases and J by 0 bases, and 8 bases separated the two germline ends. The CDR3 sequence is 13 residues long. CDR3 nucleotide sequence: TGTGCCAGCAGCCGACAGATGAACACTGAAGCTTTCTTT. Residues: CASSRQMNTEAFF.

The rearrangement links TRBV28 to TRBJ2-1; TRBD2 is a possible D gene (11 bases). The CDR3 loop spans 19 amino acids. Trimming pared 3 bases from V and 5 bases from J, leaving 26 bases between. Germline-derived CDR1 and CDR2 are MDHEN and SYDVKM. This CDR3 is CASSFPRGQGTSGNNEQFF. The CDR3 DNA reads as TGTGCCAGCAGTTTCCCGAGGGGACAGGGGACTAGCGGAAACAATGAGCAGTTCTTC.

The chain carries TRBV3-1 (or the pseudogene TRBV3-2) and TRBJ1-2; D unclear. V was clipped by 1 base and J by 8 bases, with 8 bases between them. The CDR3 spans 12 residues. Per the germline V gene, CDR1 is LGHDT and CDR2 is YNNKEL (reference sequence). The CDR3 bases are TGTGCCAGCAGCCAAGTAGGCTACGGCTACACCTTC. Amino acids: CASSQVGYGYTF.

The chain has TRBV25-1 and TRBJ2-1, with 9 positions matching TRBD2. The CDR3 is made up of 16 amino acids. Losses at the gene ends were 1 base for V and 4 bases for J; bases not matched to a gene: 5. Per germline, CDR1 MGHDK and CDR2 SYGVNS. The CDR3 sequence: CASSEWVSGSYNEQFF. The CDR3 DNA reads TGTGCCAGCAGTGAATGGGTTAGCGGGAGTTACAATGAGCAGTTCTTC.

V is TRBV27 and J is TRBJ2-7, with a possible D match to TRBD2 (5 bases). CDR1 is MNHEY and CDR2 is SMNVEV in the germline V gene (reference sequence). V lost 5 bases to trimming and J lost 6 bases, with 17 bases between them. The CDR3 contains 14 residues. The CDR3: CASSPRRLAAEQYF. The CDR3 DNA reads TGTGCCAGCAGTCCCCGCCGCCTAGCAGCCGAGCAGTACTTC.

This chain joins TRBV9 and TRBJ2-5, with D unresolved. V lost 0 bases and J 5 bases, leaving 11 bases between the germline ends. Germline V gene data show CDR1 as SGDLS and CDR2 as YYNGEE. The CDR3 runs 14 residues. CDR3 amino acids: CASSVEGPSETQYF. The CDR3, as DNA: TGTGCCAGCAGCGTAGAGGGTCCGAGCGAGACCCAGTACTTC.

Only one count was recorded for this clone. J is TRBJ2-7 and V is TRBV20-1; 8 bases map to TRBD2. CDR3 size: 15 residues. CDR1 and CDR2 (germline): DFQATT, SNEGSKA (reference sequence). J lost 5 bases, V lost 6 bases, and 15 bases had no gene match. The CDR3 DNA follows: TGCAGTGCGAGTATGATTAGCGGGAACGGCGACGAGCAGTACTTC. Translating gives CSASMISGNGDEQYF.

J is TRBJ1-5 and V is TRBV24-1; D is unresolved. This CDR3 spans 15 amino acids. Trimming left V 2 bases short and J 5 bases short, with 12 bases between. CDR1 is KGHDR, CDR2 SFDVKD, per germline. As DNA, the CDR3 is TGTGCCACCAGTGATTCAATGGAACCACATCAGCCCCAGCATTTT. Protein sequence: CATSDSMEPHQPQHF.

The J gene is TRBJ2-7, the V gene TRBV5-1, with D perhaps assigned TRBD1 or TRBD2 (5 bases each). Trimming stripped 5 bases from V and 3 bases from J, with 9 bases between. CDR3 size: 12 residues. Looked up from germline, CDR1 is SGHRS and CDR2 is YFSETQ. The CDR3 protein is CASSWDGYEQYF. The CDR3 nucleotides read TGCGCCAGCAGTTGGGACGGCTACGAGCAGTACTTC.

The sample holds a few counts of this clone. V is TRBV7-9 and J is TRBJ2-7; tentative D call: TRBD2 (5 bases). Germline V lookup: CDR1 SEHNR, CDR2 FQNEAQ (reference sequence). The ends were cut back, 5 bases at V and 2 bases at J, with 7 bases in the middle. There are 12 residues in the CDR3. CDR3 coding DNA: TGTGCCAGCAGCCACGGGGCCTACGAGCAGTACTTC. Residues: CASSHGAYEQYF.

The chain uses TRBV7-8 and TRBJ1-5, with 8 bases aligning to TRBD1. Losses at the gene ends were 0 bases for V and 7 bases for J; bases not matched to a gene: 5. The germline V gene encodes CDR1 SGHVS and CDR2 FQNEAQ. This CDR3 is 15 amino acids long. The CDR3 DNA is TGTGCCAGCAGCTTAGCACAGGGGGGCGGGCAGCCCCAGCATTTT. As protein: CASSLAQGGGQPQHF.

The J gene is TRBJ2-7, the V gene TRBV3-1 (or the pseudogene TRBV3-2); 11 bases are shared with TRBD1. Germline trimming cut 4 bases from V and 6 bases from J; bases unmatched to any gene: 5. The germline V gene encodes CDR1 LGHDT and CDR2 YNNKEL (reference sequence). CDR3 length: 14 residues. CDR3 residues: CASSPWTGGVEQYF. The CDR3 DNA follows: TGTGCCAGCAGCCCGTGGACAGGGGGCGTCGAGCAGTACTTC.

The V and J genes are TRBV5-5 and TRBJ2-7; 8 bases map to TRBD2. The V segment lost 4 bases and the J segment 7 bases; nucleotides outside the gene matches: 7. CDR1 is SGHKS and CDR2 is YYEKEE in the germline V gene (reference sequence). This CDR3 comprises 13 residues. The CDR3 DNA reads TGTGCCAGCAGCACTAGACTAGCGAAGGAGCAGTACTTC. This codes for CASSTRLAKEQYF.

V usage is TRBV13 and J usage is TRBJ1-3, with a tentative D call TRBD1 (6 bases). CDR3 length equals 17 residues. Per the germline V gene, CDR1 is PRHDT and CDR2 is FYEKMQ (reference sequence). The germline V and J ends were trimmed by 0 bases and 0 bases, with 12 bases remaining between them. The CDR3 sequence is CASSLGTGLYSGNTIYF. The CDR3 region has the DNA TGTGCCAGCAGCTTAGGTACAGGGCTATACTCTGGAAACACCATATATTTT.

This clone was detected a few times. The rearrangement joins TRBV2 to TRBJ1-3, with TRBD1 matching 9 bases. CDR1 and CDR2 (germline): SNHLY, FYNNEI. The CDR3 has 15 residues. V dropped 9 bases and J dropped 2; count of bases not matched to a gene: 8. The CDR3 sequence is CARRATGGPGNTIYF. The CDR3 nucleotides read TGTGCCAGACGAGCAACAGGGGGCCCTGGAAACACCATATATTTT.

The CDR3 sequence: CASSLNRGPGDGNTIYF. In DNA form, the CDR3 reads TGTGCCAGCAGTCTAAACAGGGGGCCAGGTGATGGAAACACCATATATTTT. This sequence joins TRBV9 and TRBJ1-3; 9 bases line up with TRBD1. The CDR3 totals 17 residues. Per germline, CDR1 SGDLS and CDR2 YYNGEE. V lost 5 bases to trimming and J lost 3 bases; unmatched junction nucleotides: 12.

This chain uses TRBV30 with TRBJ1-6; D is perhaps TRBD1 (6 bases). The CDR3 consists of 14 residues. The V and J ends lost 3 bases and 10 bases respectively, with 16 bases between them. Germline V lookup: CDR1 GTSNPN, CDR2 SVGIG (reference sequence). The CDR3 coding sequence is TGTGCCTGGAGGCCGACAGGTGGAAGCTCACCCCTCCACTTT. Translating gives CAWRPTGGSSPLHF.